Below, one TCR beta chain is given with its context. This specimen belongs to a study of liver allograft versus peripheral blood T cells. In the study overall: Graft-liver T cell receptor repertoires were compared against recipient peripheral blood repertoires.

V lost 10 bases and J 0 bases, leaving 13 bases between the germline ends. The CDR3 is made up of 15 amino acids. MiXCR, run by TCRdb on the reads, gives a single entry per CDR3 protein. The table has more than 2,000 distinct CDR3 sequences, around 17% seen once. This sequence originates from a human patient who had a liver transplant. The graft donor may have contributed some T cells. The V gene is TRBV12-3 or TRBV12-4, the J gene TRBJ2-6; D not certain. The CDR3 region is CATSTPSSGANVLTF. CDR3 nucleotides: TGTGCCACCTCGACACCCAGCTCTGGGGCCAACGTCCTGACTTTC.